The rows below give T cell receptor beta chains drawn from one sample of a study of cytomegalovirus exposure and HLA in healthy donors. Generated by immunoSEQ multiplex PCR, the TCRdb table keeps only in-frame clones and is missing some. Here the sample spans under 85,000 clones, about 75% being singletons. The sample consisted of PBMCs. The receptors here all came from a young man in good health and CMV-seronegative. Both conserved end residues are part of each CDR3. A D gene is named only where the DNA matches it firmly. Only part of the rows carry a size: once, few, many, or a class if the clone is expanded.

D gene: TRBD1; V gene: TRBV27; J gene: TRBJ1-5; clone size: -; CDR3 DNA: TGTGCCAGCACTGCCACAGGGGGCGGCCAGCCCCAGCATTTT; CDR3 protein: CASTATGGGQPQHF
D gene: -; V gene: TRBV5-4; J gene: TRBJ2-1; clone size: few; CDR3 DNA: TGTGCCAGCAGCTTGGATAGGGGCGCGTACAATGAGCAGTTCTTC; CDR3 protein: CASSLDRGAYNEQFF
D gene: TRBD1; V gene: TRBV5-8; J gene: TRBJ1-1; clone size: -; CDR3 DNA: TGTGCCAGCAGACGAAGACAGGGAAGAACTGAAGCTTTCTTT; CDR3 protein: CASRRRQGRTEAFF
D gene: TRBD2; V gene: TRBV29-1; J gene: TRBJ2-1; clone size: -; CDR3 DNA: TGCAGCGTGGGGACTAGCGGGGTCTACAATGAGCAGTTCTTC; CDR3 protein: CSVGTSGVYNEQFF
D gene: -; V gene: TRBV18; J gene: TRBJ2-1; clone size: -; CDR3 DNA: TGTGCCAGCTCACTAGGGACGGCCCTACAGGGTGAGCAGTTCTTC; CDR3 protein: CASSLGTALQGEQFF
D gene: TRBD1; V gene: TRBV27; J gene: TRBJ2-1; clone size: -; CDR3 DNA: TGTGCCAGCAGTTTATTAATCGGGACAGGGGACAATGAGCAGTTCTTC; CDR3 protein: CASSLLIGTGDNEQFF
D gene: TRBD1; V gene: TRBV2; J gene: TRBJ1-2; clone size: -; CDR3 DNA: TGTGCCAGCAGTAAAGACAGGGCGGACTATGGCTACACCTTC; CDR3 protein: CASSKDRADYGYTF
D gene: -; V gene: TRBV15; J gene: TRBJ2-7; clone size: -; CDR3 DNA: TGTGCCACCACACCAGGGTGGAGCTACGAGCAGTACTTC; CDR3 protein: CATTPGWSYEQYF
D gene: -; V gene: TRBV21-1; J gene: TRBJ1-6; clone size: -; CDR3 DNA: TGTGCCAGCAGCAAACAGGGGGAAAGGGGACCACAGAATTCACCCCTCCACTTT; CDR3 protein: CASSKQGERGPQNSPLHF
D gene: TRBD1; V gene: TRBV6-5; J gene: TRBJ2-1; clone size: -; CDR3 DNA: TGTGCCAGCAGTTATCTCCGGACAGGGAGTCTCAATGAGCAGTTCTTC; CDR3 protein: CASSYLRTGSLNEQFF
D gene: -; V gene: TRBV2; J gene: TRBJ1-4; clone size: -; CDR3 DNA: TGTGCCAGCAGTCCTATTGGGAGGGCGGCTAATGAAAAACTGTTTTTT; CDR3 protein: CASSPIGRAANEKLFF
D gene: TRBD1; V gene: TRBV11-3; J gene: TRBJ2-3; clone size: -; CDR3 DNA: TGTGCCAGCAGCCCCGGACAGGGCACAGATACGCAGTATTTT; CDR3 protein: CASSPGQGTDTQYF
D gene: -; V gene: TRBV19; J gene: TRBJ2-1; clone size: -; CDR3 DNA: TGTGCCAGTAGGGCAGGGAAAGAGCAGTTCTTC; CDR3 protein: CASRAGKEQFF
D gene: TRBD1; V gene: TRBV6-5; J gene: TRBJ1-2; clone size: few; CDR3 DNA: TGTGCCAGCAGACCACAGGGGAAGAGCTTGGGCTACACCTTC; CDR3 protein: CASRPQGKSLGYTF
D gene: -; V gene: TRBV5-4; J gene: TRBJ1-2; clone size: -; CDR3 DNA: TGTGCCAGCAGCTTCGGAGGGGTAGTCTATGGCTACACCTTC; CDR3 protein: CASSFGGVVYGYTF
D gene: TRBD1; V gene: TRBV10-3; J gene: TRBJ1-6; clone size: -; CDR3 DNA: TGTGCCATCAACCGGCGGGGTGACAGGGGGGACTATAATTCACCCCTCCACTTT; CDR3 protein: CAINRRGDRGDYNSPLHF
D gene: TRBD2; V gene: TRBV19; J gene: TRBJ2-3; clone size: -; CDR3 DNA: TGTGCCAGTAGTATATTATCAGCGGGGAGCACAGATACGCAGTATTTT; CDR3 protein: CASSILSAGSTDTQYF
D gene: -; V gene: TRBV9; J gene: TRBJ2-3; clone size: -; CDR3 DNA: TGTGCCAGCAGCGTGACGACTGCCTCCGCCACAGATACGCAGTATTTT; CDR3 protein: CASSVTTASATDTQYF
D gene: TRBD1; V gene: TRBV5-1; J gene: TRBJ2-5; clone size: -; CDR3 DNA: TGCGCCAGCAGCTTGGATGGGACAGGGCGTCAAGAGACCCAGTACTTC; CDR3 protein: CASSLDGTGRQETQYF
D gene: TRBD1; V gene: TRBV23-1; J gene: TRBJ2-1; clone size: -; CDR3 DNA: TGCGCCCCATCGGACAGGGGGCTCAATGAGCAGTTCTTC; CDR3 protein: CAPSDRGLNEQFF
D gene: TRBD2; V gene: TRBV7-8; J gene: TRBJ2-3; clone size: -; CDR3 DNA: TGTGCCTGCTGGGCTAGCGGGGAATTCACAGATACGCAGTATTTT; CDR3 protein: CACWASGEFTDTQYF
D gene: -; V gene: TRBV5-1; J gene: TRBJ1-4; clone size: -; CDR3 DNA: TGCGCCAGCAGCTTGGGGGCAGTTGCAACTAATGAAAAACTGTTTTTT; CDR3 protein: CASSLGAVATNEKLFF
D gene: TRBD2; V gene: TRBV5-4; J gene: TRBJ2-5; clone size: -; CDR3 DNA: TGTGCCAGCAGCTTCATCGGGGGGGCCGAAGAGACCCAGTACTTC; CDR3 protein: CASSFIGGAEETQYF
D gene: TRBD1; V gene: TRBV27; J gene: TRBJ1-6; clone size: few; CDR3 DNA: TGTGCCAGCAGTTTATCGGGACAGGTTAATTCACCCCTCCACTTT; CDR3 protein: CASSLSGQVNSPLHF
D gene: -; V gene: TRBV7-3; J gene: TRBJ1-2; clone size: once; CDR3 DNA: TGTGCCAGCAGCTTGAGCAGGGGAGGGAACTATGGCTACACCTTC; CDR3 protein: CASSLSRGGNYGYTF
D gene: -; V gene: TRBV18; J gene: TRBJ2-5; clone size: few; CDR3 DNA: TGTGCCAGCTCACCAGACCAGACAGTTGGGGAGACCCAGTACTTC; CDR3 protein: CASSPDQTVGETQYF
D gene: TRBD2; V gene: TRBV19; J gene: TRBJ2-1; clone size: -; CDR3 DNA: TGTGCCAGTTCCTTAGCGGGTTCCTCCTACAATGAGCAGTTCTTC; CDR3 protein: CASSLAGSSYNEQFF
D gene: TRBD1; V gene: TRBV28; J gene: TRBJ1-2; clone size: -; CDR3 DNA: TGTGCCAGCAGCAATCCGCGGGACAGGGTAGTCTATGGCTACACCTTC; CDR3 protein: CASSNPRDRVVYGYTF
D gene: -; V gene: TRBV19; J gene: TRBJ1-6; clone size: -; CDR3 DNA: TGTGCCAGTAGCAGGGTTCGCAATTCACCCCTCCACTTT; CDR3 protein: CASSRVRNSPLHF
D gene: -; V gene: TRBV6-6; J gene: TRBJ1-3; clone size: -; CDR3 DNA: TGTGCCAGCAGTGGGCGACAGCTCTCTGGAAACACCATATATTTT; CDR3 protein: CASSGRQLSGNTIYF
D gene: TRBD1; V gene: TRBV28; J gene: TRBJ1-1; clone size: -; CDR3 DNA: TGTGCCAGCAGTTTAGTGTACAGGGGGAGGATATTGAACACTGAAGCTTTCTTT; CDR3 protein: CASSLVYRGRILNTEAFF
D gene: TRBD1; V gene: TRBV5-1; J gene: TRBJ1-6; clone size: once; CDR3 DNA: TGCGCCAGCAGCTCGACAGGGGGCATAGATTCACCCCTCCACTTT; CDR3 protein: CASSSTGGIDSPLHF
D gene: -; V gene: TRBV2; J gene: TRBJ2-3; clone size: -; CDR3 DNA: TGTGCCAGCGGGGGGACGATCCCGCGAGGCACAGATACGCAGTATTTT; CDR3 protein: CASGGTIPRGTDTQYF
D gene: -; V gene: TRBV9; J gene: TRBJ2-7; clone size: -; CDR3 DNA: TGTGCCAGCAGCCCCCGACTAGAATACTTCGAGCAGTACTTC; CDR3 protein: CASSPRLEYFEQYF